Listed below are T cell receptor beta chains from one sample, sequenced in a study of T cells in Graves' hyperthyroidism and ophthalmopathy. TCRdb re-called the multiplex PCR reads through MiXCR, storing one row per CDR3 protein. The sample lists nearly 600,000 distinct CDR3 sequences; about 15% were seen once. The sample consisted of blood. These receptors all stem from a woman aged 25 to 39 with Graves' hyperthyroidism that later progressed to Graves' ophthalmopathy. Both conserved end residues are part of each CDR3. The D gene is left open where the match is weak. Clone size, where shown, is once, few, many, or a class for clones that have expanded.

v_call	cdr3_length	j_call	clone_size	d_call	cdr3_nt	cdr3_aa
TRBV6-1	15	TRBJ2-7	-	-	TGTGCCAGCAGTGAATCGGGCCTCAGCTCCTACGAGCAGTACTTC	CASSESGLSSYEQYF
TRBV24-1	15	TRBJ2-5	many	-	TGTGCCACCAGTGAGTACAGGGAGGTGGGGGAGACCCAGTACTTC	CATSEYREVGETQYF
TRBV2	15	TRBJ2-2	many	-	TGTGCCAGCAGGAGAGAGACAGGGAACACCGGGGAGCTGTTTTTT	CASRRETGNTGELFF
TRBV12-5	12	TRBJ2-1	few	-	TGTGCTAGTGGTTTGGAGATGGACAGGCAGTTCTTC	CASGLEMDRQFF
TRBV3-1	14	TRBJ2-1	many	-	TGTGCCAGCAGCCAAGAGGGGGGCCGGAATGAGCAGTTCTTC	CASSQEGGRNEQFF
TRBV28	16	TRBJ2-1	many	TRBD2	TGTGCCAGCAGTACCGGACTAGCGGGAGGAAACAATGAGCAGTTCTTC	CASSTGLAGGNNEQFF
TRBV24-1	16	TRBJ2-1	-	TRBD1	TGTGCCACCAGTGACTCCGGGACAGGGAGGTCAAATGAGCAGTTCTTC	CATSDSGTGRSNEQFF
TRBV7-9	15	TRBJ2-5	-	-	TGTGCCAGCAGCTTACAGGACCCACAAGTAGGGACCCAGTACTTC	CASSLQDPQVGTQYF
TRBV20-1	13	TRBJ2-7	many	-	TGCAGTGCTAGAAAGACAGTATCCTACGAGCAGTACTTC	CSARKTVSYEQYF
TRBV4-1	16	TRBJ2-3	-	-	TGCGCCAGCAGCCATCTGGGACGACAGACCTCAGATACGCAGTATTTT	CASSHLGRQTSDTQYF
TRBV5-1	13	TRBJ1-1	many	-	TGCGCCAGCAGCTTGGGGGCGCAGTTTGAAGCTTTCTTT	CASSLGAQFEAFF
TRBV2	15	TRBJ2-5	-	TRBD1	TGTGCCAGCAGTCAAATGGAAACAGGGGGAAAGACCCAGTACTTC	CASSQMETGGKTQYF
TRBV10-1	12	TRBJ2-1	few	TRBD1	TGCGCCAGCAGGCTATGGACAGGGCAGCAGTTCTTC	CASRLWTGQQFF